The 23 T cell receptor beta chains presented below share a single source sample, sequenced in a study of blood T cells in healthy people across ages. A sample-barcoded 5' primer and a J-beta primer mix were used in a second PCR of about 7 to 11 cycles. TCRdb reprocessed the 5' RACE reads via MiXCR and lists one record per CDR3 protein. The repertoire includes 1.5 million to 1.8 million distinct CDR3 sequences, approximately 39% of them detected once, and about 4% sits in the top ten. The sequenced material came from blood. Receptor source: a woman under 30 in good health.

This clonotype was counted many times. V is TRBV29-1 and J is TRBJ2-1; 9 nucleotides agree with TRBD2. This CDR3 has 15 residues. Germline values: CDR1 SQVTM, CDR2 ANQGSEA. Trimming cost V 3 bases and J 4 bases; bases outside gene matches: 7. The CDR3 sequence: CSVEGSGGPYNEQFF. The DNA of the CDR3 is TGCAGCGTTGAGGGTAGCGGGGGACCTTACAATGAGCAGTTCTTC.

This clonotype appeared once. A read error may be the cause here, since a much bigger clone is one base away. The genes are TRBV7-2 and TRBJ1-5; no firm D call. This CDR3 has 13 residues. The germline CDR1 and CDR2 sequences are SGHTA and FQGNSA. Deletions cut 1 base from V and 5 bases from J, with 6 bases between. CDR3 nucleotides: TGTGCCAGCAGCTTAGTAGGGCATCAGCCCCAGCATTTT. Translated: CASSLVGHQPQHF.

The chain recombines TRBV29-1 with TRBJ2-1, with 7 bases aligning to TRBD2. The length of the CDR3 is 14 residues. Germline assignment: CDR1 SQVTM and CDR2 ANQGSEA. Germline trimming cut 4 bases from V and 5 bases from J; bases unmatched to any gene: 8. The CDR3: CSVVRDYVHNEQFF. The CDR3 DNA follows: TGCAGCGTTGTTAGGGACTACGTTCACAATGAGCAGTTCTTC.

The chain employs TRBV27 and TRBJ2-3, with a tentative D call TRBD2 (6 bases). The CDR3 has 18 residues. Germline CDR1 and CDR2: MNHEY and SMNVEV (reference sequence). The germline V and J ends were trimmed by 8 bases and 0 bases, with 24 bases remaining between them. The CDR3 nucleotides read TGTGCCAGCTGTTCCATTCGGGGACTCTCAACTAGCACAGATACGCAGTATTTT. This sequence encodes CASCSIRGLSTSTDTQYF.

The CDR3 region has the DNA TGTGCCAGCAGTTTTTCCCCCCCGGGCAACACTGAAGCTTTCTTT. This encodes CASSFSPPGNTEAFF. This chain joins TRBV12-3 or TRBV12-4 and TRBJ1-1; D remains unclear. The CDR3 sequence is 15 residues long. V was shortened by 3 bases and J by 2 bases, with 13 bases between the two germline ends.

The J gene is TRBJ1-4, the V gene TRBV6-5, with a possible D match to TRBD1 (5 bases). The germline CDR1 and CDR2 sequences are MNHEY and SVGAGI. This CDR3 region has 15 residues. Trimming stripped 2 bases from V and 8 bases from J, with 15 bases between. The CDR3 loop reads CASSYKSGTGEKLFF. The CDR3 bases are TGTGCCAGCAGTTACAAATCGGGGACGGGGGAAAAACTGTTTTTT.

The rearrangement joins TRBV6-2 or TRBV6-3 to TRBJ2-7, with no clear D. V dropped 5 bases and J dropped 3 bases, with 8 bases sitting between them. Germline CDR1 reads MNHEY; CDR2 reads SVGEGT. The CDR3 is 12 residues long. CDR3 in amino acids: CASSIDYYEQYF. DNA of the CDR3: TGTGCCAGCAGTATTGATTACTACGAGCAGTACTTC.

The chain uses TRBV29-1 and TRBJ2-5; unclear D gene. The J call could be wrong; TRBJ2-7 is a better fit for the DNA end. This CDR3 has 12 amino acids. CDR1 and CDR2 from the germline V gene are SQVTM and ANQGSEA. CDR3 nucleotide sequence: TGCAGCGTCGTTGAAAACGCCTACGAGCAGTACTTC. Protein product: CSVVENAYEQYF.

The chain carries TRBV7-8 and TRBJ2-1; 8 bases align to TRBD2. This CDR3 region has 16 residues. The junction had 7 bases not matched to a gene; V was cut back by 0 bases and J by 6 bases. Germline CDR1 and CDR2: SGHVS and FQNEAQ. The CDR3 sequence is CASSLASGSISNEQFF. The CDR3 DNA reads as TGTGCCAGCAGCTTAGCCAGCGGGAGTATAAGCAATGAGCAGTTCTTC.

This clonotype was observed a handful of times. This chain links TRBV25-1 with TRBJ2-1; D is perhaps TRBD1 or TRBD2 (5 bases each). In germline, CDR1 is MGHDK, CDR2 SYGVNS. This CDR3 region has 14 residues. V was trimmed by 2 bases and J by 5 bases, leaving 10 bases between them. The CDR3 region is CASSEVGADNEQFF. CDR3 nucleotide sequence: TGTGCCAGCAGTGAAGTCGGGGCCGACAATGAGCAGTTCTTC.

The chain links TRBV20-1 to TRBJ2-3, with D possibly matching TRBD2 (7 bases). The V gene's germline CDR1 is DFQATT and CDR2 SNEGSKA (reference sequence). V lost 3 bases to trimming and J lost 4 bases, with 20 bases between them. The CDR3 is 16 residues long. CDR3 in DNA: TGCAGTGCTAGTGCTTGGGGGGGCCCTTCGGCAGATACGCAGTATTTT. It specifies CSASAWGGPSADTQYF.

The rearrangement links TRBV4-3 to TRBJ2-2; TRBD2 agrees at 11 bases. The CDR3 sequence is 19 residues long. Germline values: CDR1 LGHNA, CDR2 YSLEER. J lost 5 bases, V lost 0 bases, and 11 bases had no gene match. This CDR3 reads CASSQESLAGAVSTGELFF. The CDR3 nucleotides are TGCGCCAGCAGCCAAGAGTCACTAGCGGGAGCGGTTTCAACCGGGGAGCTGTTTTTT.

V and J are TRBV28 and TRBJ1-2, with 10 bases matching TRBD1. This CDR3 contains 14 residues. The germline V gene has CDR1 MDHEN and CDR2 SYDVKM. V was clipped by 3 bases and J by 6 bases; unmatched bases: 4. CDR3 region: CASSFRGQGNGYTF. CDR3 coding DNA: TGTGCCAGCAGTTTCAGGGGACAGGGGAATGGCTACACCTTC.

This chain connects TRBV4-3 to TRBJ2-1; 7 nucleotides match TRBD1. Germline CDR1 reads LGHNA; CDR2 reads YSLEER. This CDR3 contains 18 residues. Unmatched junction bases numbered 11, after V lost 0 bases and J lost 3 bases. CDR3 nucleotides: TGCGCCAGCAGCCAAGATCCTACAGGGGTAATGAGCTACAATGAGCAGTTCTTC. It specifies CASSQDPTGVMSYNEQFF.

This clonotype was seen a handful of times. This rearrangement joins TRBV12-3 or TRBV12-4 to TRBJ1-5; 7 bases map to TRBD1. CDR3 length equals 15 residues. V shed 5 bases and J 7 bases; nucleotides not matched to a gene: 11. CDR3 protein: CASSLGQELFQPQHF. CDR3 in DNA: TGTGCCAGCAGTCTCGGACAGGAACTTTTCCAGCCCCAGCATTTT.

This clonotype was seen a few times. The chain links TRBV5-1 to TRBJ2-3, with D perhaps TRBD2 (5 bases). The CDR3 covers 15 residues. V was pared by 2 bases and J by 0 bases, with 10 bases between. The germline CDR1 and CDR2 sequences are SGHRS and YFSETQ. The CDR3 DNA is TGCGCCAGCAGCTTATTTAGCGACAGCACAGATACGCAGTATTTT. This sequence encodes CASSLFSDSTDTQYF.

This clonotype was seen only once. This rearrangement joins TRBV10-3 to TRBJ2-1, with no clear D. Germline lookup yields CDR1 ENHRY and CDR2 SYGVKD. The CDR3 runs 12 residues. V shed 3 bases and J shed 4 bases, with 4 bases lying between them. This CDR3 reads CAISDTYNEQFF. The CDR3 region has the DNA TGTGCCATCAGTGACACATACAATGAGCAGTTCTTC.

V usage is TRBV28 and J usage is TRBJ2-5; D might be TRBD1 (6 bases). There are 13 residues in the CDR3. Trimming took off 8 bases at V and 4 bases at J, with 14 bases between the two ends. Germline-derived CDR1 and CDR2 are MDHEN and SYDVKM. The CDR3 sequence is CASATGTPETQYF. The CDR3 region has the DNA TGTGCCAGCGCAACAGGGACCCCAGAGACCCAGTACTTC.

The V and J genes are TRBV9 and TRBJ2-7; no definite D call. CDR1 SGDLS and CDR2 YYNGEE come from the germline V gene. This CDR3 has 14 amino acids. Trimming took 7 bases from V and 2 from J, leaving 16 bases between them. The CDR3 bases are TGTGCCAGCGGCCAGACAAGCACCGCCTACGAGCAGTACTTC. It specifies CASGQTSTAYEQYF.

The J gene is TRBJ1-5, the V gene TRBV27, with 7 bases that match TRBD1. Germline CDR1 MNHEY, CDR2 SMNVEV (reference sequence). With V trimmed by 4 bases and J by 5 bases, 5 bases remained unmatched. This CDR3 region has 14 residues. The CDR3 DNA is TGTGCCAGCAGTTCGACAGGGTGGGATCAGCCCCAGCATTTT. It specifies CASSSTGWDQPQHF.

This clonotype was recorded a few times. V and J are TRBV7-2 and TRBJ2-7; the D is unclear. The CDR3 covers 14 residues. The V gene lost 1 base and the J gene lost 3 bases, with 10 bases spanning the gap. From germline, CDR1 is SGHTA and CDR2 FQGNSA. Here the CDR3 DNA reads TGTGCCAGCAGCTTAGACCATGGGGACTACGAGCAGTACTTC. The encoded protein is CASSLDHGDYEQYF.

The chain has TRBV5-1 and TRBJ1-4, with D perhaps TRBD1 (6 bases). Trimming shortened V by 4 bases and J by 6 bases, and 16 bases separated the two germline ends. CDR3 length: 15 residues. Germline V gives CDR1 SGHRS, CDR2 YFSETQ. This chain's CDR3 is CASSPGDQGYEKLFF. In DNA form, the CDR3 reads TGCGCCAGCAGCCCTGGTGATCAGGGGTATGAAAAACTGTTTTTT.

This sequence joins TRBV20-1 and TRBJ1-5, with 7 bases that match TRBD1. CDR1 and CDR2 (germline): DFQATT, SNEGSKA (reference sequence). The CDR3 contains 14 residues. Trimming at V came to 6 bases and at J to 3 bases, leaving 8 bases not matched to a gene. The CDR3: CSAGLTGSNQPQHF. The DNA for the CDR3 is TGCAGTGCGGGCTTGACAGGGTCCAATCAGCCCCAGCATTTT.